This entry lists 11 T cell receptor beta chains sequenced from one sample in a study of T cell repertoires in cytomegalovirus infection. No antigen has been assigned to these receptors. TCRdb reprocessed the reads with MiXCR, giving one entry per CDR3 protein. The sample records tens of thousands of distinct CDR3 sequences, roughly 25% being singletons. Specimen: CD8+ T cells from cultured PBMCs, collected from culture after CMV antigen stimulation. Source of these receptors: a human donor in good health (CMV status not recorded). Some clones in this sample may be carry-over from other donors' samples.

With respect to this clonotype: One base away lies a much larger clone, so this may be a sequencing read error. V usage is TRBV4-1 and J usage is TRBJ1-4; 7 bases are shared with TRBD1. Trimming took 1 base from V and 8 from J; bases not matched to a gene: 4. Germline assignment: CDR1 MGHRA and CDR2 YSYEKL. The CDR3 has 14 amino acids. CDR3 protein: CASSQGQGREKLFF. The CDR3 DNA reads TGCGCCAGCAGCCAAGGACAGGGAAGAGAAAAACTGTTTTTT.

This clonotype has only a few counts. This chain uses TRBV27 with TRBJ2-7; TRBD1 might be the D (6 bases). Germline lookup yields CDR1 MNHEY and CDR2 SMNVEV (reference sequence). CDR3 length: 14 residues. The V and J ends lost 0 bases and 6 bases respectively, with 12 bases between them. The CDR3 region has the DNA TGTGCCAGCAGTTTATCGTCCGGACAGACCGAGCAGTACTTC. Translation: CASSLSSGQTEQYF.

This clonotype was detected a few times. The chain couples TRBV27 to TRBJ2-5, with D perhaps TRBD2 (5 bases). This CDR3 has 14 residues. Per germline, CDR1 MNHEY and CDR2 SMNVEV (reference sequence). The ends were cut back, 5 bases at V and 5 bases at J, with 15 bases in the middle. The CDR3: CASSPRTPRETQYF. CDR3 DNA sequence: TGTGCCAGCAGTCCTCGGACTCCAAGGGAGACCCAGTACTTC.

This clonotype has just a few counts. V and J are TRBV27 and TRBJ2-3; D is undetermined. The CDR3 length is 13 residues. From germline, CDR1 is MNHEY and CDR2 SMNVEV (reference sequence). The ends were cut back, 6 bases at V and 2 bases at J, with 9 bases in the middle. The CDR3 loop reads CASSFRATDTQYF. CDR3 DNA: TGTGCCAGCAGCTTCCGGGCCACAGATACGCAGTATTTT.

The CDR3 sequence is CATYPRSGYTDTQYF. The CDR3 coding sequence is TGTGCCACCTATCCCCGTAGCGGGTACACAGATACGCAGTATTTT. The rearrangement uses TRBV10-3 and TRBJ2-3, with 7 bases matching TRBD2. This CDR3 has 15 amino acids. The germline CDR1 and CDR2 sequences are ENHRY and SYGVKD. The V segment lost 10 bases and the J segment 2 bases; nucleotides outside the gene matches: 12.

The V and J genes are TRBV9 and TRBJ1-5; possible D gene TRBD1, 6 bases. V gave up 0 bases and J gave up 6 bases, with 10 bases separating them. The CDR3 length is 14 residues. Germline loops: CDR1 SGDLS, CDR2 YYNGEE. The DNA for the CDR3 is TGTGCCAGCAGCGTAGGGGGGCCCGGTCAGCCCCAGCATTTT. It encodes CASSVGGPGQPQHF.

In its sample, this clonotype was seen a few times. The CDR3 nucleotides read TGTGCCAGCAGCTTAGGGACTCCGGGACAGGGGAGCTATGGCTACACCTTC. Protein sequence: CASSLGTPGQGSYGYTF. The chain carries TRBV7-8 and TRBJ1-2, with 10 bases lining up with TRBD1. The V gene end was trimmed by 1 base and the J gene end by 4 bases; junction bases not matched to a gene: 9. Germline loops: CDR1 SGHVS, CDR2 FQNEAQ. This CDR3 contains 17 residues.

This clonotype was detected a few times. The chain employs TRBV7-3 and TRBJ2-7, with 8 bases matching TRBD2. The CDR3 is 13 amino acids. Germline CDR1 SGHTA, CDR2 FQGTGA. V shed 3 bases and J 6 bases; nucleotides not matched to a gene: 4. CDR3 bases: TGTGCCAGCAGCTTGGCGGGGGGCCGCGAGCAGTACTTC. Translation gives CASSLAGGREQYF.

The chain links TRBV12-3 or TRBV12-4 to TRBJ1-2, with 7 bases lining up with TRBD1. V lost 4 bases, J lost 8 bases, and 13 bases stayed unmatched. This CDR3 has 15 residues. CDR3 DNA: TGTGCCAGCAGTTCGCCAGGGGGACCTCCGGGGGGCTACACCTTC. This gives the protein CASSSPGGPPGGYTF.

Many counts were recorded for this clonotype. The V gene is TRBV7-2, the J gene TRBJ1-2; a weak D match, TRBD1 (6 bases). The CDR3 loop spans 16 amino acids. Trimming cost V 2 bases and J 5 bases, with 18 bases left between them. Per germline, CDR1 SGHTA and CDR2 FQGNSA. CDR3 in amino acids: CASSLRPGQWLYGYTF. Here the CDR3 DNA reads TGTGCCAGCAGCTTACGCCCGGGACAATGGCTTTATGGCTACACCTTC.

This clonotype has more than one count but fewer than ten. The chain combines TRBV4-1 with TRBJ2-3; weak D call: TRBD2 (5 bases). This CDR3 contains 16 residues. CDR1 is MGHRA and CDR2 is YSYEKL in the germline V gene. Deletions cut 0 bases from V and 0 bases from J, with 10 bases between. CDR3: CASSQDSEPSTDTQYF. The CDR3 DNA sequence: TGCGCCAGCAGCCAAGATAGCGAACCTAGCACAGATACGCAGTATTTT.